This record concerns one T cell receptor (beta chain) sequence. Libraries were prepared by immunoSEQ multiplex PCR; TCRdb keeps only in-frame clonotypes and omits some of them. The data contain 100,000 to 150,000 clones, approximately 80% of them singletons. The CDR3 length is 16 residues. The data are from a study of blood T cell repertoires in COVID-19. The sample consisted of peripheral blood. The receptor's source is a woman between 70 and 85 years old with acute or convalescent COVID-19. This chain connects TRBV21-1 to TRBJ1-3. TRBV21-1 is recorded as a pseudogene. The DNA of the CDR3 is TGTGCCAGCAGCCCTCCCGGGAAATGCTCTGGAAACACCATATATTTT. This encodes CASSPPGKCSGNTIYF.